Presented here are 22 T cell receptor beta chains from one specimen sequenced in a study of T cell repertoires in cytomegalovirus infection. Each CDR3 protein gets one entry after TCRdb re-called the reads with MiXCR. This sample has some 500,000 distinct CDR3 sequences, with more than 30% found just once. Antigen specificity for these receptors is unknown. The material was cultured PBMCs, obtained from culture after CMV antigen stimulation. The source of these receptors is a human donor in good health (CMV status not recorded). Some clones in this sample may be carry-over from other donors' samples.

The table lists this clonotype with many counts. The rearrangement links TRBV7-8 to TRBJ2-3; 7 nucleotides agree with TRBD2. The ends lost 8 bases at V and 1 base at J; junction bases unmatched: 3. This CDR3 is 13 amino acids long. From germline, CDR1 is SGHVS and CDR2 FQNEAQ. The CDR3 coding sequence is TGTGCCAGCGTTCGGGAGGGCACAGATACGCAGTATTTT. As protein: CASVREGTDTQYF. The full variable domain, completed using reference TRBV7-8 and TRBJ2-3, is GAGVSQSPRYKVAKRGQDVALRCDPISGHVSLFWYQQALGQGPEFLTYFQNEAQLDKSGLPSDRFFAERPEGSVSTLKIQRTQQEDSAVYLCASVREGTDTQYFGPGTRLTVL.

This clonotype was picked up many times. This chain joins TRBV28 and TRBJ2-1; TRBD2 agrees at 12 bases. The germline V gene encodes CDR1 MDHEN and CDR2 SYDVKM. Losses at the gene ends were 6 bases for V and 8 bases for J; bases not matched to a gene: 8. This CDR3 region has 15 residues. The CDR3 nucleotides are TGTGCCAGCAGCAGTCTAGCGGGAGGGCCCGATGAGCAGTTCTTC. Protein sequence: CASSSLAGGPDEQFF.

The sample holds many counts of this clonotype. This chain connects TRBV7-2 to TRBJ1-5; D is perhaps TRBD1 (5 bases). The germline CDR1 and CDR2 sequences are SGHTA and FQGNSA. This CDR3 has 15 residues. V lost 3 bases and J 2 bases, leaving 11 bases between the germline ends. CDR3 residues: CASSFQGGGNQPQHF. As DNA, the CDR3 is TGTGCCAGCAGCTTCCAGGGAGGGGGCAATCAGCCCCAGCATTTT.

This clonotype was found many times. V and J are TRBV2 and TRBJ2-7; 7 nucleotides line up with TRBD1. The ends lost 6 bases at V and 3 bases at J; junction bases unmatched: 5. Germline CDR1 SNHLY, CDR2 FYNNEI. The CDR3 consists of 13 residues. CDR3 region: CASRRTGNYEQYV. The CDR3 nucleotides are TGTGCCAGCAGACGGACAGGTAACTACGAGCAGTACGTC.

In its sample, this clonotype was seen many times. The CDR3 protein is CASSLTGEARETQYF. The CDR3 region has the DNA TGTGCCAGCAGCTTGACAGGGGAGGCTAGAGAGACCCAGTACTTC. The V call is TRBV7-2, the J call TRBJ2-5; TRBD1 matches 8 bases. CDR1 and CDR2 (germline): SGHTA, FQGNSA. CDR3 size: 15 residues. J was trimmed by 4 bases and V by 3 bases; bases with no gene match: 7.

This clonotype was detected ten times or more. This rearrangement joins TRBV7-2 to TRBJ2-2, with 10 nucleotides matching TRBD2. CDR3 length: 15 residues. Germline loops: CDR1 SGHTA, CDR2 FQGNSA. With V trimmed by 4 bases and J by 4 bases, 3 bases remained unmatched. The CDR3 DNA reads TGTGCCAGCAGCTCCCGGACTAGCGGCACCGGGGAGCTGTTTTTT. This translates into CASSSRTSGTGELFF.

The sample holds a few counts of this clonotype. The chain is built from TRBV7-2 and TRBJ2-2, with TRBD2 identical over 7 bases. Germline CDR1 SGHTA, CDR2 FQGNSA. V was pared by 6 bases and J by 5 bases, with 3 bases of the junction left unmatched. CDR3 length: 13 residues. CDR3 nucleotide sequence: TGTGCCAGCAGAAAGCGGGGAACCGGGGAGCTGTTTTTT. This codes for CASRKRGTGELFF.

This clonotype was seen only a few times. The chain links TRBV7-8 to TRBJ2-1; 8 positions agree with TRBD2. The CDR3 loop spans 17 amino acids. V trimming: 3 bases; J trimming: 2 bases; junction bases outside the gene matches: 9. Germline values: CDR1 SGHVS, CDR2 FQNEAQ. In DNA, the CDR3 is TGTGCCAGCAGCTTGGCAAGGACTAGCTACCCCTACAATGAGCAGTTCTTC. Its protein product is CASSLARTSYPYNEQFF.

This clonotype appeared many times. The rearrangement links TRBV12-3 or TRBV12-4 to TRBJ2-2; D is unclear. V shed 2 bases and J shed 1 base, with 2 bases lying between them. CDR3 length: 13 residues. The CDR3 loop reads CASSLMNTGELFF. The CDR3 nucleotides read TGTGCCAGCAGTTTAATGAACACCGGGGAGCTGTTTTTT.

V usage is TRBV19 and J usage is TRBJ2-2, with 8 positions matching TRBD2. After removal of 7 bases from V and 3 bases from J, the junction contained 16 bases not matched to a gene. Germline V gene sequence: CDR1 LNHDA, CDR2 SQIVND (reference sequence). The length of the CDR3 is 18 residues. The CDR3 sequence is CASTTGISGTLDTGELFF. The CDR3 region has the DNA TGTGCCAGTACCACGGGAATTAGCGGGACCTTGGACACCGGGGAGCTGTTTTTT.

This rearrangement joins TRBV24-1 to TRBJ2-1; 8 bases are a match to TRBD2. CDR3 length: 18 amino acids. CDR1 is KGHDR, CDR2 SFDVKD, per germline. V was pared by 4 bases and J by 0 bases, with 10 bases of the junction left unmatched. CDR3: CATSDRWLAGPSYNEQFF. The CDR3 region has the DNA TGTGCCACCAGTGACCGCTGGCTAGCGGGCCCCTCCTACAATGAGCAGTTCTTC.

V usage is TRBV7-2 and J usage is TRBJ1-2; 7 bases line up with TRBD1. This CDR3 contains 13 residues. Germline V gene sequence: CDR1 SGHTA, CDR2 FQGNSA. Germline trimming cut 5 bases from V and 8 bases from J; bases unmatched to any gene: 8. CDR3 nucleotides: TGTGCCAGCAGCCGACAGGGAGTAGGAGGCTACACCTTC. It codes for CASSRQGVGGYTF.

There are a few counts of this clonotype. This rearrangement joins TRBV2 to TRBJ2-6, with unresolved D. The CDR3 is 15 residues long. V gave up 6 bases and J gave up 0 bases, with 9 bases separating them. Germline V gene sequence: CDR1 SNHLY, CDR2 FYNNEI. The CDR3: CASREQFSGANVLTF. The CDR3 coding sequence is TGTGCCAGCAGAGAACAGTTCTCTGGGGCCAACGTCCTGACTTTC.

The genes are TRBV27 and TRBJ1-5, with 9 bases matching TRBD1. CDR3 size: 20 residues. The germline CDR1 and CDR2 sequences are MNHEY and SMNVEV (reference sequence). The V segment lost 3 bases and the J segment 6 bases; nucleotides outside the gene matches: 21. This CDR3 is CASSFRPGQGVGSDSQPQHF. CDR3 in DNA: TGTGCCAGCAGTTTTAGACCGGGACAGGGTGTTGGTTCTGATTCTCAGCCCCAGCATTTT.

This chain connects TRBV4-1 to TRBJ2-1; TRBD2 agrees at 9 bases. The V segment lost 4 bases and the J segment 6 bases; nucleotides outside the gene matches: 10. CDR3 length equals 16 residues. CDR1 is MGHRA, CDR2 YSYEKL, per germline. CDR3 residues: CASSPGGVAGVNEQFF. CDR3 coding DNA: TGCGCCAGCAGCCCCGGTGGGGTAGCGGGAGTCAATGAGCAGTTCTTC.

The chain employs TRBV24-1 and TRBJ2-3; 7 bases fit TRBD2. With 5 bases clipped from V and 1 base from J, the junction kept 5 bases outside the gene matches. CDR1 and CDR2 from the germline V gene are KGHDR and SFDVKD. The CDR3 has 15 residues. CDR3 in DNA: TGTGCCACCAGTGTTGCGGGAGCCGGCACAGATACGCAGTATTTT. This sequence encodes CATSVAGAGTDTQYF.

CDR3 region: CATKNFYNEQFF. In DNA form, the CDR3 reads TGTGCCACCAAGAACTTCTACAATGAGCAGTTCTTC. The chain combines TRBV24-1 with TRBJ2-1; no clear D gene. The CDR3 runs to 12 residues. Between the trimmed V and J ends, which lost 8 bases and 3 bases, there was a span of 7 bases. Germline V gene lookup returns CDR1 KGHDR and CDR2 SFDVKD.

This clonotype was counted a few times. The chain links TRBV28 to TRBJ2-6; D tentatively fits TRBD1 or TRBD2 (6 bases each). The CDR3 totals 16 residues. The germline gives CDR1 MDHEN, CDR2 SYDVKM. The V end lost 4 bases, the J end lost 0 bases, and 10 bases lay between the germline ends. CDR3 region: CASSSGGFSGANVLTF. DNA of the CDR3: TGTGCCAGCAGTTCCGGGGGCTTCTCTGGGGCCAACGTCCTGACTTTC.

This clonotype was seen a handful of times. V is TRBV6-2 or TRBV6-3 and J is TRBJ1-1; the D is unclear. This CDR3 is built from 15 residues. Germline V gene lookup returns CDR1 MNHEY and CDR2 SVGEGT. The V gene lost 1 base and the J gene lost 3 bases, with 12 bases spanning the gap. For the CDR3, the DNA is TGTGCCAGCAGTTACTGGGTAGCTAAAGACACTGAAGCTTTCTTT. It translates to CASSYWVAKDTEAFF.

The chain carries TRBV6-5 and TRBJ2-3, with D possibly being TRBD2 (5 bases). CDR3 length: 16 residues. Trimming took off 2 bases at V and 0 bases at J, with 12 bases between the two ends. Germline V gene sequence: CDR1 MNHEY, CDR2 SVGAGI. The CDR3 sequence is CASSYGVERSTDTQYF. CDR3 bases: TGTGCCAGCAGTTACGGAGTCGAGCGGAGCACAGATACGCAGTATTTT.

This clonotype was detected many times. V usage is TRBV7-2 and J usage is TRBJ2-7; tentative D call: TRBD1 (6 bases). Germline values: CDR1 SGHTA, CDR2 FQGNSA. This CDR3 has 15 residues. V dropped 5 bases and J dropped 2 bases, with 16 bases sitting between them. Here the CDR3 DNA reads TGTGCCAGCAGCCTCGTCGGACAGATAACCTACGAGCAGTACTTC. Encoded protein: CASSLVGQITYEQYF.

The table lists this clonotype with a few counts. The rearrangement links TRBV7-9 to TRBJ1-2, with D tentatively TRBD1 (6 bases). The CDR3 has 15 residues. The germline V and J ends were trimmed by 4 bases and 5 bases, with 17 bases remaining between them. The germline V gene has CDR1 SEHNR and CDR2 FQNEAQ (reference sequence). The CDR3 nucleotides are TGTGCCAGCAGCTCTAATGCAGGGGAGAGTTATGGCTACACCTTC. Protein: CASSSNAGESYGYTF.